The present T cell receptor (beta chain) was sequenced within a study of cytotoxic CD8 clonotypes in ibrutinib-treated CLL. J gave up 3 bases and V 3 bases, and 7 bases lay outside the gene matches. CDR3 length: 16 residues. CDR1 and CDR2 from the germline V gene are SNHLY and FYNNEI. Using immunoSEQ multiplex PCR, the repertoire was profiled, and TCRdb retains in-frame clones only, with some absent. The sample yields 330,000 or so clones, under 70% seen once. This sequence originates from a human donor with chronic lymphocytic leukemia. The specimen comprised PBMCs, sampled after 36 months of ibrutinib treatment. This rearrangement joins TRBV2 to TRBJ2-3; 9 nucleotides match TRBD1. In DNA, the CDR3 is TGTGCCAGCAGTGACCTGCGGGACAGGGTGACAGATACGCAGTATTTT. This sequence encodes CASSDLRDRVTDTQYF.